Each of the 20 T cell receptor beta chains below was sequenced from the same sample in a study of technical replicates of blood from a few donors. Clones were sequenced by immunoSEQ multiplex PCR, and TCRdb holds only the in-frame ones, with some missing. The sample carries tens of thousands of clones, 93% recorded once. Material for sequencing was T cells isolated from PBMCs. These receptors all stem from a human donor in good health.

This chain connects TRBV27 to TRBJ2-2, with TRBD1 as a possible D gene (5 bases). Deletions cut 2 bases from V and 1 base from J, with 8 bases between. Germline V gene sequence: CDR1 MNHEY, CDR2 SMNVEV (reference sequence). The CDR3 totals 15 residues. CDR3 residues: CASSLRTRNTGELFF. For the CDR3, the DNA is TGTGCCAGCAGTTTAAGGACAAGGAACACCGGGGAGCTGTTTTTT.

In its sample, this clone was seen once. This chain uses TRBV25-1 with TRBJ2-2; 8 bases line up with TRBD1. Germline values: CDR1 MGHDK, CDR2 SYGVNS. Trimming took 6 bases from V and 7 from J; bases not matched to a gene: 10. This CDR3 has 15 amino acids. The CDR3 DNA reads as TGTGCCAGCAGAACCGGACAGGGAGATCACGGGGAGCTGTTTTTT. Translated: CASRTGQGDHGELFF.

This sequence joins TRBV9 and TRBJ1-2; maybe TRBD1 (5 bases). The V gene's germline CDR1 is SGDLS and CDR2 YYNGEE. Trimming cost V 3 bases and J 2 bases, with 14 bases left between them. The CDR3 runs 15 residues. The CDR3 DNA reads TGTGCCAGCAGCGGGATAAAGACAGAAAACTATGGCTACACCTTC. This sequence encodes CASSGIKTENYGYTF. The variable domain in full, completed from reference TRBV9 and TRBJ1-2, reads DSGVTQTPKHLITATGQRVTLRCSPRSGDLSVYWYQQSLDQGLQFLIQYYNGEERAKGNILERFSAQQFPDLHSELNLSSLELGDSALYFCASSGIKTENYGYTFGSGTRLTVV.

CDR3 region: CASSSPGQGHTGELFF. The DNA for the CDR3 is TGTGCCAGCAGTTCTCCGGGACAGGGACATACCGGGGAGCTGTTTTTT. The rearrangement uses TRBV27 and TRBJ2-2; the match to TRBD1 covers 9 bases. Germline CDR1 reads MNHEY; CDR2 reads SMNVEV (reference sequence). The CDR3 consists of 16 residues. The V segment lost 4 bases and the J segment 5 bases; nucleotides outside the gene matches: 8.

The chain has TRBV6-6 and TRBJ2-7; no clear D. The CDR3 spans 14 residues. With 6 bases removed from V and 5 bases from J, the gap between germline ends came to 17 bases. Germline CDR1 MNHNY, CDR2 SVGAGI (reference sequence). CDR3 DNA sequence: TGTGCCAGCAGAAGCTCTCCGACTGTCCACGAGCAGTACTTC. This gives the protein CASRSSPTVHEQYF.

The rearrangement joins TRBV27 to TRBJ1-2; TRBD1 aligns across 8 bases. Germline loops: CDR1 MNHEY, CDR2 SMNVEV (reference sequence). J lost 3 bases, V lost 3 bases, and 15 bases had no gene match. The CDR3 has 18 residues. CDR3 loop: CASSFSIPGQGTDYGYTF. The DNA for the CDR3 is TGTGCCAGCAGTTTCTCGATCCCCGGACAGGGCACGGACTATGGCTACACCTTC.

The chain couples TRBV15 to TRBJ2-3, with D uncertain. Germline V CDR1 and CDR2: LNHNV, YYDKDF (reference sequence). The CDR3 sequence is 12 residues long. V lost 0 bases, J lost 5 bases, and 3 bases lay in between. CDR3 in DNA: TGTGCCACCAGCAGAGATATAGATACGCAGTATTTT. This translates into CATSRDIDTQYF.

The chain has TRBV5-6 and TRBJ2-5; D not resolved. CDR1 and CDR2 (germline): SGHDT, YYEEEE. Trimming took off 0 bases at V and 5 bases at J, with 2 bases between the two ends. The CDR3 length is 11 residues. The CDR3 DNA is TGTGCCAGCAGCTTGGCTGAGACCCAGTACTTC. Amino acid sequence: CASSLAETQYF.

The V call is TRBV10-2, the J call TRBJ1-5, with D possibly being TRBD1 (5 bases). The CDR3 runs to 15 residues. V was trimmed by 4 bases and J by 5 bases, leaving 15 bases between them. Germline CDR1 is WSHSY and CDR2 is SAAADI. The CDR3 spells CASSGDFVGHQPQHF. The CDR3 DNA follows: TGCGCCAGCAGTGGGGACTTTGTGGGCCATCAGCCCCAGCATTTT.

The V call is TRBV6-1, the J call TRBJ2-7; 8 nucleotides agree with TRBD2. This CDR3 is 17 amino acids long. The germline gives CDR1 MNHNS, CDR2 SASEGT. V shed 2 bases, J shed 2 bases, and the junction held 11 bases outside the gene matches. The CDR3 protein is CASSEQAGALYAYEQYF. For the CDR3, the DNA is TGTGCCAGCAGTGAACAAGCGGGGGCCTTATACGCCTACGAGCAGTACTTC.

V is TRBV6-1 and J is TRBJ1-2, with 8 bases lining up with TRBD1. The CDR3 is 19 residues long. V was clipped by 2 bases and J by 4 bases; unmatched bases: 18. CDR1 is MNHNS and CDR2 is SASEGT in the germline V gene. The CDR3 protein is CASSEPRTGWVSGSYGYTF. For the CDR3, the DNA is TGTGCCAGCAGTGAACCCCGGACAGGGTGGGTTTCGGGCAGCTATGGCTACACCTTC.

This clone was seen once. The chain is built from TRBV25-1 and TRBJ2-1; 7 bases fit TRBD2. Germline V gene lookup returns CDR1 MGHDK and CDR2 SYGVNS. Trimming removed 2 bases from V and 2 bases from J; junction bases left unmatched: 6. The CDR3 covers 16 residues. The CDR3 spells CASSEGLVKPYNEQFF. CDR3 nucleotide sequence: TGTGCCAGCAGTGAAGGACTAGTCAAACCCTACAATGAGCAGTTCTTC.

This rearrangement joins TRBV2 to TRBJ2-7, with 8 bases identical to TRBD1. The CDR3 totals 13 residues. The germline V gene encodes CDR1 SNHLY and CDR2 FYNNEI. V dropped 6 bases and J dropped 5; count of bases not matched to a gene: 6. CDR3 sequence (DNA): TGTGCCAGCAGACCAGGGGGCTTGAACGAGCAGTACTTC. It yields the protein CASRPGGLNEQYF.

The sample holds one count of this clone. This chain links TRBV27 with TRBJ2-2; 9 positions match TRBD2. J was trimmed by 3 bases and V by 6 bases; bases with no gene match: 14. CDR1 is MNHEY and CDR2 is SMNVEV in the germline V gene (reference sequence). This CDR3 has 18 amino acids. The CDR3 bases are TGTGCCAGCAGCCCCCGCACGGTGAGCGGGGGGTACACCGGGGAGCTGTTTTTT. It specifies CASSPRTVSGGYTGELFF.

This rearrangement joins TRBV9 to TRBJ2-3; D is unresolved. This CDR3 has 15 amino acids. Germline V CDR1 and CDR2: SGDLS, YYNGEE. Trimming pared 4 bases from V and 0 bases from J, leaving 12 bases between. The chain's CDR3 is CASSPRPRSTDTQYF. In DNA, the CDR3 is TGTGCCAGCAGCCCAAGACCTAGAAGCACAGATACGCAGTATTTT.

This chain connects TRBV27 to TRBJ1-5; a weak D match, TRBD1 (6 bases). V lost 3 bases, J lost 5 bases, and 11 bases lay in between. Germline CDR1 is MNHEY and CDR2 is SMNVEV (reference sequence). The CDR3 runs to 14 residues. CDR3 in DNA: TGTGCCAGCAGTTTGGCGGGGGGCTATCAGCCCCAGCATTTT. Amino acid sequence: CASSLAGGYQPQHF.

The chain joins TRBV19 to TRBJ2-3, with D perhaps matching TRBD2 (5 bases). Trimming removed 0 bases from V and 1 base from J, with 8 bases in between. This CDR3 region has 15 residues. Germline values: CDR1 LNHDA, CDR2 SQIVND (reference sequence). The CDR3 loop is CASSIDGRGTDTQYF. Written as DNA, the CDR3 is TGTGCCAGTAGTATAGATGGGCGGGGCACAGATACGCAGTATTTT. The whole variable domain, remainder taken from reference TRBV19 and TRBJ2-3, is DGGITQSPKYLFRKEGQNVTLSCEQNLNHDAMYWYRQDPGQGLRLIYYSQIVNDFQKGDIAEGYSVSREKKESFPLTVTSAQKNPTAFYLCASSIDGRGTDTQYFGPGTRLTVL.

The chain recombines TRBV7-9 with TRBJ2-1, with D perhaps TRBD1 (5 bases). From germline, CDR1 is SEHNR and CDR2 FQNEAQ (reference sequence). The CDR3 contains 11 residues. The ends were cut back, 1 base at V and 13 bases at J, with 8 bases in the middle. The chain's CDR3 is CASSLGGEQFF. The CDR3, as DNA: TGTGCCAGCAGCTTAGGGGGCGAACAGTTCTTC.

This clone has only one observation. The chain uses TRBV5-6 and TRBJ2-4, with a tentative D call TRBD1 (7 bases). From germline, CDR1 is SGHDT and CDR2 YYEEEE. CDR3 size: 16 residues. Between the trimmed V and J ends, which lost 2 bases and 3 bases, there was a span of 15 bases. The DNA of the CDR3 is TGTGCCAGCAGCTTATCAGGGGGACTTTACAAAAACATTCAGTACTTC. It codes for CASSLSGGLYKNIQYF.

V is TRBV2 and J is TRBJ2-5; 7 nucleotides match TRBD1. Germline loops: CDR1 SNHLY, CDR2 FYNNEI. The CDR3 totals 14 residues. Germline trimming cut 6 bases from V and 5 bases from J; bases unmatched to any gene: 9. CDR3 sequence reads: CASRSTGEWETQYF. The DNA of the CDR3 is TGTGCCAGCAGGTCTACAGGGGAGTGGGAGACCCAGTACTTC.